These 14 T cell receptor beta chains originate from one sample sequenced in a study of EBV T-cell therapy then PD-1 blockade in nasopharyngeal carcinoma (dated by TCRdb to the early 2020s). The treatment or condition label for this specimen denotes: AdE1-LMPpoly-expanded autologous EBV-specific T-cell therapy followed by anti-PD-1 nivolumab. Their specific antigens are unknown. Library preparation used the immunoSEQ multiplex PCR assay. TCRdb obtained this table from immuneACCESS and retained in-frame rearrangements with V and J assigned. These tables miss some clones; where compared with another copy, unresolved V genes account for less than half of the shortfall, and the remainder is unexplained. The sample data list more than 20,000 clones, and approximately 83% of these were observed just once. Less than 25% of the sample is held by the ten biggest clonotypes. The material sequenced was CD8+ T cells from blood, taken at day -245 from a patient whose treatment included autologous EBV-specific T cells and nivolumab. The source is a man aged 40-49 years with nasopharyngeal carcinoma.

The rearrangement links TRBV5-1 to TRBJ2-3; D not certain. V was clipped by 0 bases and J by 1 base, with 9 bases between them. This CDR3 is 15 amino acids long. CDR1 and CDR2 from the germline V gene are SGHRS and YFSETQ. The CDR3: CASSLDLPGTDTQYF. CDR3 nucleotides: TGCGCCAGCAGCTTGGACCTCCCCGGCACAGATACGCAGTATTTT.

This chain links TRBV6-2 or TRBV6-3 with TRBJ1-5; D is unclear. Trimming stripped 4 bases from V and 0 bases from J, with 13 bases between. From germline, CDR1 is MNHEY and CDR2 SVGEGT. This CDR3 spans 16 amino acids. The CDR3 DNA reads TGTGCCAGCAGTTCACCACAAGACAATAGCAATCAGCCCCAGCATTTT. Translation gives CASSSPQDNSNQPQHF.

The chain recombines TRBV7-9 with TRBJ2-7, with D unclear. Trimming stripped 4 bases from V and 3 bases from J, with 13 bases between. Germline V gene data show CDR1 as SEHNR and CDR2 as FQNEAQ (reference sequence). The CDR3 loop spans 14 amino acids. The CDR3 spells CASSSPVVYYEQYF. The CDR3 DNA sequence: TGTGCCAGCAGCTCCCCAGTCGTGTACTACGAGCAGTACTTC.

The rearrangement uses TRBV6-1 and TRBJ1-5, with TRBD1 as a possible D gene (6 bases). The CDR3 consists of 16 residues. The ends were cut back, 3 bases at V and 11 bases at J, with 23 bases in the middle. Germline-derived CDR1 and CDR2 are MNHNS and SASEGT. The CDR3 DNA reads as TGTGCCAGCAGTGATTTGGGGGCGGTACTCGGAGGGGCCCAGCATTTT. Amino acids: CASSDLGAVLGGAQHF.

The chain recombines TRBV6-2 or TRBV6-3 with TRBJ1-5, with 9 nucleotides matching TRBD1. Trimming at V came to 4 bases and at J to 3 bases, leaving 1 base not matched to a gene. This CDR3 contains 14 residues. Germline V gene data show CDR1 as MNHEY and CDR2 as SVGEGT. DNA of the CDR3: TGTGCCAGCAGTTGGGACAGGGACAATCAGCCCCAGCATTTT. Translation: CASSWDRDNQPQHF.

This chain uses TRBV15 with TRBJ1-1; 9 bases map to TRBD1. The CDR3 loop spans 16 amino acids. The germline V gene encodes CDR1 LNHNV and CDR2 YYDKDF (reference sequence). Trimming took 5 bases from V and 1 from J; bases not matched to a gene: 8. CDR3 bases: TGTGCCACCAGCCCCAACAGGGGGCGTACGAACACTGAAGCTTTCTTT. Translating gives CATSPNRGRTNTEAFF.

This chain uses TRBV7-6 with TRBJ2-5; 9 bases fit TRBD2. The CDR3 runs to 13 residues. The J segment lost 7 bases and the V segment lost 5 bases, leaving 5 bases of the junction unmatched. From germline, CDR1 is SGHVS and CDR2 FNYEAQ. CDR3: CASSPGLAGTQYF. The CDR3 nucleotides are TGTGCCAGCAGCCCGGGACTAGCAGGGACCCAGTACTTC.

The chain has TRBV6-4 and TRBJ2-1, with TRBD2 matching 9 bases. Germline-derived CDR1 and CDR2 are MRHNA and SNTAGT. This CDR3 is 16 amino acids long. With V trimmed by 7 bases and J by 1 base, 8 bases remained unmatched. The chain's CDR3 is CASTSEAGGSYNEQFF. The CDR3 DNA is TGTGCCAGCACCTCCGAAGCGGGGGGTTCCTACAATGAGCAGTTCTTC.

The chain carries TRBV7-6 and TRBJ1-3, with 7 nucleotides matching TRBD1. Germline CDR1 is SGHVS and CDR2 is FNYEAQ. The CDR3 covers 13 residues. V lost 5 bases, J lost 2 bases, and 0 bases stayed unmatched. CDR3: CASSGQAGNTIYF. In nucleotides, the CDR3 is TGTGCCAGCAGCGGACAGGCTGGAAACACCATATATTTT.

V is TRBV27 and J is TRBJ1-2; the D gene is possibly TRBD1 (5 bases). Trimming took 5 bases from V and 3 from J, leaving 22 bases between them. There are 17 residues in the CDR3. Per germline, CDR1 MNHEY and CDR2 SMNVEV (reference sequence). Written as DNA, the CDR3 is TGTGCCAGCAGTCTGAGTCTGGAGGGGTGGGACCACTATGGCTACACCTTC. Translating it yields CASSLSLEGWDHYGYTF.

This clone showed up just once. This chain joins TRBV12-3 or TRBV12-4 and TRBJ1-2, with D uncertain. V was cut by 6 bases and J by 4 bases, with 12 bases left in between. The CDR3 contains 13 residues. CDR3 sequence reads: CASSPLGSYGYTF. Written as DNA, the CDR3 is TGTGCCAGCAGCCCTTTAGGGAGCTATGGCTACACCTTC.

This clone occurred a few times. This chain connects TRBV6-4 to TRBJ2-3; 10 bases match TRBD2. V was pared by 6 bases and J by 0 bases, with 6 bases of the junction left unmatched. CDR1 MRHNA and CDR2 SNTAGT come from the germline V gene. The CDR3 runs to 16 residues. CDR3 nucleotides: TGTGCCAGCAGCCCCACTAGCGGGGAAAGCACAGATACGCAGTATTTT. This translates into CASSPTSGESTDTQYF.

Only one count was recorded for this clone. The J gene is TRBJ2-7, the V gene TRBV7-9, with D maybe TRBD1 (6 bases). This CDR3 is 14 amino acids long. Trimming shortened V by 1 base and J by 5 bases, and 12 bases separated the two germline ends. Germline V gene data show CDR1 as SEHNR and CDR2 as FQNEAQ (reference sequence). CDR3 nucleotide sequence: TGTGCCAGCAGCTTAGAGGGCAGGGGCGACGAGCAGTACTTC. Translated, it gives CASSLEGRGDEQYF.

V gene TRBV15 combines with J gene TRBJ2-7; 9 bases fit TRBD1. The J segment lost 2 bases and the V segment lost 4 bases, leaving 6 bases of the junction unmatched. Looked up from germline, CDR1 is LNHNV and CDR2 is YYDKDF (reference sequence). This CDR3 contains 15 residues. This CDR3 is CATSTDRGKPYEQYF. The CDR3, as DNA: TGTGCCACCAGCACCGACAGGGGGAAACCCTACGAGCAGTACTTC.